The subject of this entry is one T cell receptor (beta chain). Assay: immunoSEQ multiplex PCR; the TCRdb copy retains only in-frame clones and omits some. The sample has fewer than 700,000 clones; 70% to 90% are singletons. Seattle researchers signed up patients amid active infection and tracked them longitudinally. The source of the sample is a study of blood T cell repertoires in COVID-19. Study overall: Whether acute or convalescent, the COVID-19 samples came from the United States, Italy and Spain.

Germline V gives CDR1 MNHNS, CDR2 SASEGT. The CDR3 is made up of 14 amino acids. Trimming shortened V by 2 bases and J by 5 bases, and 9 bases separated the two germline ends. The chain carries TRBV6-1 and TRBJ1-4; D perhaps matches TRBD1 (5 bases). The sample taken for sequencing was peripheral blood. The receptor was isolated from a woman between 45 and 60 years old with COVID-19, enrolled during active disease. The CDR3 nucleotides read TGTGCCAGCAGTGAACAGGGATACAATGAAAAACTGTTTTTT. It codes for CASSEQGYNEKLFF.